The 6 T cell receptor beta chains reported below all come from one sample, sequenced in a study of T-cell reconstitution after alpha-beta-depleted transplantation in children. Unique molecular identifiers were used in preparing the TCRbeta library. From the PCR reads, TCRdb called clonotypes with MiXCR, one entry per CDR3 protein. The sample holds 200,000 to 250,000 distinct CDR3 sequences; 12% are singletons and the top ten take over 2%. This specimen was PBMCs from the stem cell graft donor, taken from the stem cell graft. The receptors originated from a human donor who donated a stem cell graft to a child with acute lymphoblastic leukemia.

The table lists this clonotype with many counts. The rearrangement uses TRBV2 and TRBJ2-6; D remains ambiguous. CDR1 SNHLY and CDR2 FYNNEI come from the germline V gene. CDR3 length: 15 amino acids. V lost 4 bases to trimming and J lost 4 bases, with 11 bases between them. The chain's CDR3 is CASSVGVRGANVLTF. CDR3 in DNA: TGTGCCAGCAGTGTTGGCGTGCGCGGGGCCAACGTCCTGACTTTC.

This clonotype was detected many times. The chain is built from TRBV7-9 and TRBJ2-7; no definite D call. The germline V gene has CDR1 SEHNR and CDR2 FQNEAQ (reference sequence). CDR3 length equals 14 residues. The germline V and J ends were trimmed by 5 bases and 2 bases, with 13 bases remaining between them. The CDR3 reads CASSDAAITYEQYF. CDR3 nucleotides: TGTGCCAGCAGCGATGCCGCCATAACCTACGAGCAGTACTTC.

This clonotype was detected ten times or more. This chain joins TRBV20-1 and TRBJ2-7; TRBD1 is a possible D gene (6 bases). The CDR3 extends over 15 amino acids. V lost 5 bases, J lost 1 base, and 18 bases lay in between. Looked up from germline, CDR1 is DFQATT and CDR2 is SNEGSKA (reference sequence). CDR3 protein: CSAAGQTQDSYEQYF. In DNA form, the CDR3 reads TGCAGTGCTGCCGGACAGACGCAAGATTCCTACGAGCAGTACTTC.

At least ten counts were recorded for this clonotype. V and J are TRBV5-1 and TRBJ2-5; 9 bases map to TRBD1. Germline values: CDR1 SGHRS, CDR2 YFSETQ. The CDR3 is made up of 13 amino acids. V was clipped by 5 bases and J by 3 bases; unmatched bases: 2. CDR3: CASRDRGKETQYF. CDR3 DNA: TGCGCCAGCAGGGACAGGGGAAAAGAGACCCAGTACTTC. The variable domain in full, completed from reference TRBV5-1 and TRBJ2-5, reads KAGVTQTPRYLIKTRGQQVTLSCSPISGHRSVSWYQQTPGQGLQFLFEYFSETQRNKGNFPGRFSGRQFSNSRSEMNVSTLELGDSALYLCASRDRGKETQYFGPGTRLLVL.

This clonotype was counted many times. The genes are TRBV7-2 and TRBJ2-7; no firm D call. The CDR3 runs to 12 residues. The germline gives CDR1 SGHTA, CDR2 FQGNSA. V shed 4 bases and J shed 6 bases, with 10 bases lying between them. The CDR3 loop reads CASSSTPLEQYF. CDR3 coding DNA: TGTGCCAGCAGCTCCACTCCCCTCGAGCAGTACTTC. The full variable domain, completed using reference TRBV7-2 and TRBJ2-7, is GAGVSQSPSNKVTEKGKDVELRCDPISGHTALYWYRQSLGQGLEFLIYFQGNSAPDKSGLPSDRFSAERTGGSVSTLTIQRTQQEDSAVYLCASSSTPLEQYFGPGTRLTVT.

This clonotype appeared a few times. The gene calls are TRBV20-1 and TRBJ2-1; D is ambiguous. CDR1 and CDR2 from the germline V gene are DFQATT and SNEGSKA (reference sequence). Trimming took off 1 base at V and 2 bases at J, with 15 bases between the two ends. This CDR3 comprises 16 residues. This chain's CDR3 is CSARVPSLSTYNEQFF. In nucleotides, the CDR3 is TGCAGTGCTAGAGTACCTAGTTTATCCACCTACAATGAGCAGTTCTTC.